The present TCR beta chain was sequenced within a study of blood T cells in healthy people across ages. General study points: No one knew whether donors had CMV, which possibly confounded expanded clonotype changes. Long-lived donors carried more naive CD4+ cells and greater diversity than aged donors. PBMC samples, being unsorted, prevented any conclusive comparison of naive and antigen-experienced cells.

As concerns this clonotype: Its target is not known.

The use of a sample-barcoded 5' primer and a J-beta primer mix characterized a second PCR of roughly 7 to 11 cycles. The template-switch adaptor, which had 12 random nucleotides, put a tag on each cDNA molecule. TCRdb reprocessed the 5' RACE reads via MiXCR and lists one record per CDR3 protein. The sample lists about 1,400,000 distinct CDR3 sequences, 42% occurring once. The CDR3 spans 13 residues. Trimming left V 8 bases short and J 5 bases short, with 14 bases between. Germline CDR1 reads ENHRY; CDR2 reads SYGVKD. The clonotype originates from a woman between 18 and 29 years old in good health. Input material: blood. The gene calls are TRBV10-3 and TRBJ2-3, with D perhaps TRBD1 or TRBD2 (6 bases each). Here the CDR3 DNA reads TGTGCCATCGAGGGGGGTCTACTAGATACGCAGTATTTT. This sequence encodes CAIEGGLLDTQYF.